The clone carrying this T cell receptor (beta chain) was seen a handful of times. Antigen unknown. This specimen belongs to a study of beta chain features in type 1 diabetes. In the study overall: Age, gender and cell yields were similar between patients and healthy donors. Study results and caveats: Over-representation of high TCR-expressing cells was a possible consequence of cDNA sequencing.

All of the isolated RNA was reverse transcribed, so expressed TCRB transcripts were sequenced. Profiled with immunoSEQ multiplex PCR; TCRdb holds only in-frame clones, not every one. The sample has roughly 400,000 clones, approximately 15% seen once. V gave up 0 bases and J gave up 1 base, with 16 bases separating them. Germline V gene sequence: CDR1 LNHNV, CDR2 YYDKDF (reference sequence). The CDR3 is made up of 17 amino acids. The chain couples TRBV15 to TRBJ2-7; the D is unclear. The TCR sequence derives from a man aged 25 to 40 in good health. Sequenced input: naive CD4+ T cells from blood. The CDR3, as DNA: TGTGCCACCAGCAGAGATATAGGACCCGGTGGGTCCTACGAGCAGTACGTC. This translates into CATSRDIGPGGSYEQYV.